Here is one T cell receptor beta chain with its context. This sample was taken from a study of blood T cell repertoires in COVID-19. Clones were sequenced by immunoSEQ multiplex PCR, and TCRdb holds only the in-frame ones, with some missing. The sample consists of 70,000 or so clones, approximately 86% of them appearing once. The CDR3 spans 16 residues. CDR1 and CDR2 (germline): GTSNPN, SVGIG (reference sequence). Trimming took 4 bases from V and 4 from J; bases not matched to a gene: 9. V and J are TRBV30 and TRBJ2-3; 12 bases are shared with TRBD2. The sample was peripheral blood. This TCR derives from a man between 65 and 85 years old with active COVID-19. CDR3 residues: CAWTSGRGYASDTQYF. DNA for the CDR3: TGTGCCTGGACTAGCGGGAGGGGGTACGCGTCAGATACGCAGTATTTT.